The rows below give T cell receptor beta chains drawn from one sample of a study of PD-1 blockade in classical Hodgkin lymphoma. Sequencing was performed with immunoSEQ multiplex PCR; in TCRdb, only in-frame clones are kept and a portion is missing. Here the sample spans approximately 12,000 clones, around 80% being singletons. The sequencing here drew on peripheral blood mononuclear cells (PBMCs), taken at baseline. The receptors were gathered from a human donor with classical Hodgkin lymphoma. Both conserved end residues are part of each CDR3. The order of the fields is CDR3 protein, CDR3 DNA, V gene, clone size, J gene, D gene. D genes are given only for firm matches. Size is omitted from some rows. Given values are once, few, many or a class for expanded clones.

CASSFEAVWWDQETQYF	TGTGCCAGCAGCTTCGAAGCGGTGTGGTGGGACCAAGAGACCCAGTACTTC	TRBV11-2	-	TRBJ2-5	-
CASSLNNYGYTF	TGTGCCAGCAGCTTAAATAACTATGGCTACACCTTC	TRBV11-2	-	TRBJ1-2	-
CASSQQGNTIYF	TGTGCCAGCAGTCAACAGGGAAACACCATATATTTT	TRBV6-6	-	TRBJ1-3	-
CASSVASRRETQYF	TGTGCCAGCAGCGTAGCTTCCCGCCGGGAGACCCAGTACTTC	TRBV9	once	TRBJ2-5	-
CASSVTGANTEAFF	TGTGCCAGTAGTGTGACAGGGGCCAACACTGAAGCTTTCTTT	TRBV19	-	TRBJ1-1	TRBD1
CASSFVSRGPAYGYTF	TGTGCCAGCAGTTTTGTAAGTAGAGGACCCGCCTATGGCTACACCTTC	TRBV27	-	TRBJ1-2	-
CASSQGLSPLHF	TGTGCCAGCAGCCAAGGACTATCACCCCTCCACTTT	TRBV14	-	TRBJ1-6	-
CAISESRQEREAFF	TGTGCCATCAGTGAATCCCGACAGGAAAGGGAAGCTTTCTTT	TRBV10-3	-	TRBJ1-1	-
CASTREGTYNEQFF	TGTGCCAGCACCCGGGAGGGCACCTACAATGAGCAGTTCTTC	TRBV6-1	-	TRBJ2-1	TRBD2
CASSATGGDYNEQFF	TGTGCCAGTAGTGCAACAGGGGGCGACTACAATGAGCAGTTCTTC	TRBV19	-	TRBJ2-1	TRBD1
CAWNQGVVAETQYF	TGTGCCTGGAACCAGGGGGTTGTGGCAGAGACCCAGTACTTC	TRBV30	-	TRBJ2-5	TRBD1
CASSFKGTGEETQYF	TGTGCCAGCAGCTTTAAAGGGACAGGGGAAGAGACCCAGTACTTC	TRBV5-4	-	TRBJ2-5	TRBD1
CASSSRAGTEAFF	TGTGCCAGCAGTTCCAGGGCGGGTACTGAAGCTTTCTTT	TRBV27	-	TRBJ1-1	-
CASSRLAGERDTQYF	TGTGCCAGCAGTCGACTAGCGGGGGAAAGAGATACGCAGTATTTT	TRBV9	-	TRBJ2-3	TRBD2
CASSRGYGYTF	TGCGCCAGCAGTAGAGGCTATGGCTACACCTTC	TRBV5-1	-	TRBJ1-2	-
CASTSQGGAGELFF	TGCGCCAGCACCAGCCAGGGGGGAGCCGGGGAGCTGTTTTTT	TRBV4-1	medium-sized	TRBJ2-2	-
CASSEGWGLSYNEQFF	TGTGCCAGCAGTGAAGGGTGGGGACTCTCCTACAATGAGCAGTTCTTC	TRBV2	-	TRBJ2-1	-
CASSEGRDVRKLFF	TGTGCCAGCAGTGAGGGCAGGGATGTTCGGAAACTGTTTTTT	TRBV6-1	medium-sized	TRBJ1-4	-
CASSHTYAGGYTF	TGCGCCAGCAGTCACACCTACGCTGGGGGCTACACCTTC	TRBV4-3	-	TRBJ1-2	-
CASSLFIRGDNEQFF	TGTGCCAGCAGCTTATTTATCAGGGGAGATAATGAGCAGTTCTTC	TRBV5-6	-	TRBJ2-1	-
CASSHSDTSTDTQYF	TGCGCCAGCAGCCATTCAGACACGAGCACAGATACGCAGTATTTT	TRBV4-1	once	TRBJ2-3	-
CASSDQGTESPQHF	TGTGCCAGCTCGGACCAGGGGACCGAATCTCCCCAGCATTTT	TRBV18	-	TRBJ1-5	-
CAWRPRQGSSPLHF	TGTGCCTGGAGGCCGCGTCAGGGGAGTTCACCCCTCCACTTT	TRBV30	once	TRBJ1-6	-
CASSLLSVGVRSYGYTF	TGTGCCAGCAGCTTGTTGTCCGTTGGTGTGCGGAGCTATGGCTACACCTTC	TRBV5-4	-	TRBJ1-2	-
CASSPRTSGVYEQYF	TGTGCCAGCTCACCAAGGACTAGCGGGGTTTACGAGCAGTACTTC	TRBV18	once	TRBJ2-7	TRBD2
CASSGGRPEKAFF	TGTGCCAGCAGTGGGGGTCGGCCGGAGAAAGCTTTCTTT	TRBV6-4	-	TRBJ1-1	-
CASSLQGANTEAFF	TGTGCCAGCAGCTTACAGGGGGCGAACACTGAAGCTTTCTTT	TRBV7-9	-	TRBJ1-1	TRBD1
CASSPIGEDGYTF	TGCGCCAGCAGCCCCATCGGGGAGGATGGCTACACCTTC	TRBV5-1	-	TRBJ1-2	-
CASDGGGANVLTF	TGTGCCAGCGACGGGGGAGGGGCCAACGTCCTGACTTTC	TRBV2	-	TRBJ2-6	-
CASKTGAGANGELFF	TGTGCCAGCAAAACAGGGGCAGGGGCGAACGGGGAGCTGTTTTTT	TRBV28	few	TRBJ2-2	TRBD1
CASSQVRAYADTQYF	TGCGCCAGCAGCCAAGTGCGGGCCTACGCAGATACGCAGTATTTT	TRBV4-3	-	TRBJ2-3	-
CASSWGQRGDTQYF	TGTGCCAGCAGCTGGGGGCAGCGGGGTGATACGCAGTATTTT	TRBV2	once	TRBJ2-3	-
CASSYGQGASYEQYF	TGTGCCAGCAGCTACGGACAGGGGGCCAGCTACGAGCAGTACTTC	TRBV7-2	-	TRBJ2-7	TRBD1
CASSARTSSGSYTGELFF	TGTGCCAGCAGCGCAAGAACGAGTAGCGGGTCTTACACCGGGGAGCTGTTTTTT	TRBV4-2	once	TRBJ2-2	TRBD2
CASSLAGGGRSQETQYF	TGCGCCAGCAGCTTGGCCGGGGGCGGGAGGTCCCAAGAGACCCAGTACTTC	TRBV5-1	-	TRBJ2-5	TRBD2
CASSQEPGTVTLGQPQHF	TGCGCCAGCAGCCAAGAGCCGGGGACGGTAACTTTGGGTCAGCCCCAGCATTTT	TRBV4-1	-	TRBJ1-5	-
CASSFQSSLHF	TGTGCCAGCAGTTTCCAGTCCTCCCTCCACTTT	TRBV28	-	TRBJ1-6	-
CASTTAHWADANTGELFF	TGTGCCAGTACCACAGCCCACTGGGCGGACGCGAACACCGGGGAGCTGTTTTTT	TRBV19	-	TRBJ2-2	-
CASSPTGDGQETQYF	TGTGCCAGCAGCCCGACAGGGGATGGGCAGGAGACCCAGTACTTC	TRBV6-5	once	TRBJ2-5	TRBD1
CASSLYQGRTEAFF	TGTGCCAGCAGCTTATATCAGGGGAGGACTGAAGCTTTCTTT	TRBV7-9	-	TRBJ1-1	-
CASSKPTGGSYEQYF	TGTGCCAGCAGCAAACCGACAGGGGGCTCCTACGAGCAGTACTTC	TRBV7-8	-	TRBJ2-7	TRBD1
CASSFRGHQPQHF	TGTGCCAGCAGCTTCCGGGGTCATCAGCCCCAGCATTTT	TRBV13	-	TRBJ1-5	-
CASSPQVGYTEAFF	TGCGCCAGCAGTCCTCAGGTCGGCTACACTGAAGCTTTCTTT	TRBV10-1	-	TRBJ1-1	-
CASSSSQETQYF	TGCGCCAGCAGCTCCAGCCAAGAGACCCAGTACTTC	TRBV5-1	-	TRBJ2-5	-
CASSRGNSNQPQHF	TGTGCCAGCAGCCGGGGAAATAGCAATCAGCCCCAGCATTTT	TRBV27	-	TRBJ1-5	-
CASSLALGLAGGPMYEQFF	TGTGCCAGCAGCTTAGCGCTAGGACTAGCGGGGGGGCCTATGTATGAGCAGTTCTTC	TRBV7-2	-	TRBJ2-1	TRBD2
CASSDSSGGTQYF	TGTGCCAGCAGTGATTCAAGCGGAGGAACGCAGTATTTT	TRBV6-4	-	TRBJ2-3	-
CSVELSGRSSYEQYF	TGCAGCGTCGAACTAAGCGGTCGTAGCTCCTACGAGCAGTACTTC	TRBV29-1	-	TRBJ2-7	-
CASSAVYNQPQHF	TGTGCCAGCAGTGCCGTATACAATCAGCCCCAGCATTTT	TRBV6-6	-	TRBJ1-5	-
CASSLNPRGRVGTEAFF	TGTGCCAGCAGTCTAAACCCCAGGGGACGTGTGGGCACTGAAGCTTTCTTT	TRBV27	-	TRBJ1-1	-
CASSWRQVLGNTIYF	TGTGCCAGCAGCTGGAGACAGGTGCTCGGAAACACCATATATTTT	TRBV5-6	-	TRBJ1-3	-
CASSGAAYNSPLHF	TGTGCCAGCAGTGGGGCGGCCTATAATTCACCCCTCCACTTT	TRBV27	-	TRBJ1-6	-
CASSFEGMGETGELFF	TGCGCCAGCAGCTTTGAAGGGATGGGAGAAACCGGGGAGCTGTTTTTT	TRBV5-1	-	TRBJ2-2	-
CASSLEGQYTDTQYF	TGTGCCAGCAGCTTAGAGGGACAGTACACAGATACGCAGTATTTT	TRBV11-2	-	TRBJ2-3	TRBD1
CASSEISPGQIDSGNTIYF	TGTGCCAGCAGTGAAATCTCACCAGGGCAGATCGACTCTGGAAACACCATATATTTT	TRBV6-1	-	TRBJ1-3	-